The rows below give T cell receptor beta chains drawn from one sample of a study of T-cell reconstitution after alpha-beta-depleted transplantation in children. MiXCR, applied by TCRdb to the PCR reads, yields one record per CDR3 protein. Of 280,000 or so distinct CDR3 sequences listed, more than 9% are singletons. The sequencing here drew on peripheral blood, taken 180 days after TCRalphabeta/CD19-depleted stem cell transplant. These receptors were taken from a male patient aged 2 to 10 who had a stem cell transplant for chronic granulomatous disease, so the T cells may come from the graft donor. The CDR3 runs from the conserved cysteine through the conserved F or W. Size is stated for part of the rows, as once, few or many counts, or as a class when the clone is expanded.

>TRBJ1-5|TRBV3-1|many
CASSQTAGGQPQHF
>TRBJ2-5|TRBV9|few
CASTVGGSQETQYF
>TRBJ2-7|TRBV12-3/TRBV12-4|.
CASSLADRGPYEQYF
>TRBJ2-6|TRBV21-1|many
CASELTGRLCGANVLTF
>TRBJ2-1|TRBV7-9|many
CASSSRLAGANEQFF
>TRBJ1-5|TRBV28|many
CASSAREPRQPQHF
>TRBJ2-3|TRBV6-5|many
CASSLAGGLTDTQYF
>.|TRBV25-1|many
CASSGASGGAQETQFF
>TRBJ1-5|TRBV11-2|many
CASSSLGGSNQPQHF
>TRBJ2-1|TRBV5-1|many
CASSLVTGGFNEQFF
>TRBJ2-7|TRBV3-1|many
CASSQQVESYEQYF
>TRBJ2-7|TRBV20-1|many
CSARGTSKYEQYF
>TRBJ2-1|TRBV18|few
CASSPVSGESYNEQFF
>TRBJ2-6|TRBV12-3/TRBV12-4|many
CASSLGARGANVLTF
>TRBJ2-2|TRBV30|.
CAWTRLAGSSGELFF
>TRBJ2-7|TRBV20-1|many
CSARSRTAGAFYEQYF
>TRBJ2-7|TRBV7-3|.
CASSTTGPQCYEQYF
>TRBJ2-7|TRBV20-1|many
CSAQGHTYEQYF
>TRBJ2-5|TRBV18|.
CASSPIQRGETQYF
>TRBJ1-1|TRBV5-1|many
CASSGRGRGNTEAFF
>TRBJ2-1|TRBV12-3/TRBV12-4|many
CASSFGERFLLYNEQFF